The 29 T cell receptor beta chains in this list originate from one sample, sequenced in a study of cytomegalovirus exposure and HLA in healthy donors. Both 60 Vbeta primers and 13 Jbeta primers went into the PCR. TCRdb's table, derived via immunoSEQ multiplex PCR, lists solely in-frame clones and lacks some. The table includes approximately 190,000 clones, approximately 82% detected once. The sequencing input was PBMCs. These receptors all come from a young woman in good health and CMV-seropositive.

The gene calls are TRBV19 and TRBJ1-5, with D perhaps TRBD1 (6 bases). Germline V lookup: CDR1 LNHDA, CDR2 SQIVND (reference sequence). CDR3 length: 14 residues. The ends were cut back, 4 bases at V and 3 bases at J, with 10 bases in the middle. DNA for the CDR3: TGTGCCAGTAGTACCAGGGGTCCCAATCAGCCCCAGCATTTT. It specifies CASSTRGPNQPQHF.

The rearrangement joins TRBV4-1 to TRBJ2-5; 7 bases are shared with TRBD1. CDR1 is MGHRA and CDR2 is YSYEKL in the germline V gene. The CDR3 is made up of 14 amino acids. V lost 0 bases, J lost 4 bases, and 2 bases stayed unmatched. This CDR3 is CASSQEHRGETQYF. The CDR3 bases are TGCGCCAGCAGCCAAGAGCACAGGGGAGAGACCCAGTACTTC.

V usage is TRBV27 and J usage is TRBJ2-5; D ambiguous. The germline V gene encodes CDR1 MNHEY and CDR2 SMNVEV (reference sequence). V lost 5 bases and J lost 0, with 13 bases in between. The CDR3 extends over 15 amino acids. The CDR3 loop reads CASSPTLPYQETQYF. In DNA form, the CDR3 reads TGTGCCAGCAGTCCTACTCTCCCGTACCAAGAGACCCAGTACTTC.

The chain recombines TRBV5-5 with TRBJ1-1; D gene unclear. CDR1 is SGHKS, CDR2 YYEKEE, per germline (reference sequence). The CDR3 consists of 14 residues. V was trimmed by 4 bases and J by 5 bases, leaving 15 bases between them. As DNA, the CDR3 is TGTGCCAGCAGCCCCCGTGACGGGAGGACTGAAGCTTTCTTT. Its translation is CASSPRDGRTEAFF.

The rearrangement uses TRBV4-3 and TRBJ2-3; 7 bases align to TRBD1. Germline trimming cut 0 bases from V and 0 bases from J; bases unmatched to any gene: 3. Germline loops: CDR1 LGHNA, CDR2 YSLEER. The CDR3 extends over 16 amino acids. The chain's CDR3 is CASSQEGRGSTDTQYF. In DNA form, the CDR3 reads TGCGCCAGCAGCCAAGAGGGCAGGGGGAGCACAGATACGCAGTATTTT.

This clone came up a few times. The chain links TRBV5-8 to TRBJ2-3, with D perhaps TRBD1 (6 bases). CDR1 and CDR2 (germline): SGHTS, YDEGEE. The CDR3 spans 14 residues. Trimming removed 0 bases from V and 3 bases from J, with 8 bases in between. CDR3 in DNA: TGTGCCAGCAGCTTGGTGGGACATACAGATACGCAGTATTTT. It translates to CASSLVGHTDTQYF.

This chain connects TRBV4-1 to TRBJ2-7, with 11 bases fitting TRBD1. J was trimmed by 6 bases and V by 1 base; bases with no gene match: 8. This CDR3 contains 16 residues. Looked up from germline, CDR1 is MGHRA and CDR2 is YSYEKL. CDR3 sequence (DNA): TGCGCCAGCAGCCAAGCCCGGGGGACAGGGGGACTCGAGCAGTACTTC. Protein sequence: CASSQARGTGGLEQYF.

The J gene is TRBJ1-1, the V gene TRBV18; 8 nucleotides align to TRBD1. The V gene end was trimmed by 4 bases and the J gene end by 11 bases; junction bases not matched to a gene: 9. The CDR3 totals 13 residues. Germline V gives CDR1 KGHSH, CDR2 LQKENI. The CDR3 loop reads CASSLSQGGEAFF. CDR3 sequence (DNA): TGTGCCAGCTCACTATCACAGGGGGGAGAGGCTTTCTTT.

Comments on this clone: The sample contains more than one DNA sequence encoding this CDR3. This sequence joins TRBV19 and TRBJ1-2; D perhaps matches TRBD1 (5 bases). The CDR3 runs 15 residues. V was pared by 1 base and J by 2 bases, with 11 bases between. Per the germline V gene, CDR1 is LNHDA and CDR2 is SQIVND (reference sequence). The CDR3 coding sequence is TGTGCCAGTAGTATAGGGAGGGGAACCAACTATGGCTACACCTTC. It codes for CASSIGRGTNYGYTF.

This rearrangement joins TRBV27 to TRBJ1-1; D might be TRBD1 (6 bases). CDR1 MNHEY and CDR2 SMNVEV come from the germline V gene (reference sequence). The CDR3 covers 15 residues. V was trimmed by 6 bases and J by 1 base, leaving 15 bases between them. CDR3 residues: CASSPLGGENTEAFF. CDR3 bases: TGTGCCAGCAGCCCATTAGGGGGGGAGAACACTGAAGCTTTCTTT.

This clone was seen more than once but under ten times. The CDR3, as DNA: TGTGCCTGGAGAAGGACAGGGAACACTGAAGCTTTCTTT. Amino acids: CAWRRTGNTEAFF. V usage is TRBV30 and J usage is TRBJ1-1, with 7 bases lining up with TRBD1. Germline trimming cut 3 bases from V and 1 base from J; bases unmatched to any gene: 2. The germline V gene encodes CDR1 GTSNPN and CDR2 SVGIG (reference sequence). The CDR3 extends over 13 amino acids.

This clone turned up a few times. The rearrangement joins TRBV5-5 to TRBJ1-2; D ambiguous. The CDR3 spans 12 residues. The V gene lost 4 bases and the J gene lost 2 bases, with 6 bases spanning the gap. Germline V gives CDR1 SGHKS, CDR2 YYEKEE (reference sequence). The DNA of the CDR3 is TGTGCCAGCAGCGTCGAGAACTATGGCTACACCTTC. It is translated as CASSVENYGYTF.

This clone has just a few counts. The J gene is TRBJ1-3, the V gene TRBV28; D is unresolved. Germline V gives CDR1 MDHEN, CDR2 SYDVKM. The CDR3 is made up of 12 amino acids. The ends were cut back, 3 bases at V and 4 bases at J, with 4 bases in the middle. The CDR3 sequence is CASSFFGNTIYF. CDR3 DNA: TGTGCCAGCAGTTTCTTCGGAAACACCATATATTTT.

The chain combines TRBV7-3 with TRBJ1-1; D is uncertain. This CDR3 region has 14 residues. V lost 5 bases to trimming and J lost 3 bases, with 13 bases between them. In germline, CDR1 is SGHTA, CDR2 FQGTGA. In DNA form, the CDR3 reads TGTGCCAGCAGCCCCTCCGGGGAAGACACTGAAGCTTTCTTT. Encoded protein: CASSPSGEDTEAFF.

The chain recombines TRBV18 with TRBJ1-1, with TRBD1 as a possible D gene (5 bases). Germline V gene data show CDR1 as KGHSH and CDR2 as LQKENI. This CDR3 region has 14 residues. V was pared by 6 bases and J by 1 base, with 12 bases between. The DNA of the CDR3 is TGTGCCAGCTCGGCGGGGCGAGGGAACACTGAAGCTTTCTTT. Translating it yields CASSAGRGNTEAFF.

A single count supports this clone. The chain employs TRBV7-9 and TRBJ2-3, with 9 bases matching TRBD2. The germline CDR1 and CDR2 sequences are SEHNR and FQNEAQ (reference sequence). CDR3 length equals 13 residues. The V and J ends lost 7 bases and 4 bases, in that order; junction bases with no gene match: 3. CDR3 coding DNA: TGTGCCAGCACGGGACTAGCATCAGATACGCAGTATTTT. Residues: CASTGLASDTQYF.

V and J are TRBV28 and TRBJ1-5; TRBD1 agrees at 8 bases. This CDR3 comprises 15 residues. CDR1 is MDHEN, CDR2 SYDVKM, per germline. With V trimmed by 5 bases and J by 2 bases, 5 bases remained unmatched. The CDR3 is CASSPGGFGNQPQHF. In DNA, the CDR3 is TGTGCCAGCAGTCCAGGGGGCTTCGGCAATCAGCCCCAGCATTTT.

The chain couples TRBV7-6 to TRBJ1-1; D unresolved. Germline V CDR1 and CDR2: SGHVS, FNYEAQ. The CDR3 totals 13 residues. The V end lost 4 bases, the J end lost 6 bases, and 12 bases lay between the germline ends. Written as DNA, the CDR3 is TGTGCCAGCAGCTCAGGCCTTGTGGCTGAAGCTTTCTTT. It codes for CASSSGLVAEAFF.

The V gene is TRBV7-9, the J gene TRBJ2-7; TRBD1 agrees at 11 bases. The V segment lost 9 bases and the J segment 6 bases; nucleotides outside the gene matches: 7. Germline CDR1 SEHNR, CDR2 FQNEAQ (reference sequence). The CDR3 is 13 residues long. DNA for the CDR3: TGTGCCAGTGGGGGACAGGGGGATAGCGAGCAGTACGTC. This sequence encodes CASGGQGDSEQYV.

The V gene is TRBV19, the J gene TRBJ1-2, with D tentatively TRBD1 (6 bases). The CDR3 spans 14 residues. V gave up 6 bases and J gave up 2 bases, with 13 bases separating them. Germline V gene data show CDR1 as LNHDA and CDR2 as SQIVND (reference sequence). The CDR3 protein is CASSSQGSNYGYTF. CDR3 nucleotides: TGTGCCAGTAGCTCACAGGGATCCAACTATGGCTACACCTTC.

The chain employs TRBV11-3 and TRBJ1-1; D remains ambiguous. The CDR3 has 15 residues. V dropped 2 bases and J dropped 4 bases, with 14 bases sitting between them. Germline V gives CDR1 SGHNT, CDR2 YENEEA. The CDR3 loop is CASSLFTISGTEAFF. CDR3 nucleotides: TGTGCCAGCAGCTTATTCACCATATCAGGCACTGAAGCTTTCTTT. Supplemented by reference TRBV11-3 and TRBJ1-1, the full variable domain reads EAGVVQSPRYKIIEKKQPVAFWCNPISGHNTLYWYLQNLGQGPELLIRYENEEAVDDSQLPKDRFSAERLKGVDSTLKIQPAELGDSAVYLCASSLFTISGTEAFFGQGTRLTVV.

This chain uses TRBV2 with TRBJ2-2; maybe TRBD2 (6 bases). CDR1 is SNHLY and CDR2 is FYNNEI in the germline V gene. This CDR3 is built from 15 residues. V dropped 6 bases and J dropped 0 bases, with 11 bases sitting between them. The DNA of the CDR3 is TGTGCCAGCAGGCGGGAACGGGCGAACACCGGGGAGCTGTTTTTT. Protein product: CASRRERANTGELFF.

The rearrangement joins TRBV11-2 to TRBJ2-2, with D possibly TRBD2 on 6 matching bases. The V end was cut by 5 bases, the J end by 0 bases, with 13 bases between. CDR1 is SGHAT, CDR2 FQNNGV, per germline. CDR3 size: 16 residues. The CDR3 region has the DNA TGTGCCAGCAGCCCCCCGGGACTTACGAACACCGGGGAGCTGTTTTTT. This translates into CASSPPGLTNTGELFF.

This sequence joins TRBV6-6 and TRBJ1-5; D perhaps matches TRBD1 (5 bases). CDR3 length: 14 residues. The ends were cut back, 0 bases at V and 7 bases at J, with 10 bases in the middle. The V gene's germline CDR1 is MNHNY and CDR2 SVGAGI (reference sequence). The CDR3 loop reads CASSYSPGQQPQHF. The DNA for the CDR3 is TGTGCCAGCAGTTACTCCCCAGGGCAACAGCCCCAGCATTTT.

This rearrangement joins TRBV11-3 to TRBJ2-5; 9 nucleotides match TRBD1. CDR1 and CDR2 from the germline V gene are SGHNT and YENEEA. Trimming at V came to 5 bases and at J to 1 base, leaving 5 bases not matched to a gene. CDR3 length: 15 amino acids. The CDR3 reads CASSPDRGTQETQYF. Written as DNA, the CDR3 is TGTGCCAGCAGCCCGGACAGGGGCACCCAAGAGACCCAGTACTTC.

V usage is TRBV10-1 and J usage is TRBJ2-7; D is uncertain. This CDR3 has 16 residues. The V end was cut by 1 base, the J end by 4 bases, with 17 bases between. Germline V lookup: CDR1 WNHNN, CDR2 SYGVQD (reference sequence). This CDR3 reads CASSEYYLPMFYEQYV. The CDR3 nucleotides read TGCGCCAGCAGTGAGTACTACCTGCCGATGTTTTACGAGCAGTACGTC.

The chain carries TRBV11-2 and TRBJ1-1, with TRBD1 matching 7 bases. The V and J ends lost 6 bases and 0 bases, in that order; junction bases with no gene match: 1. The CDR3 spans 13 residues. Germline CDR1 is SGHAT and CDR2 is FQNNGV. CDR3 loop: CASRQGLNTEAFF. CDR3 DNA: TGTGCCAGCAGACAGGGGTTGAACACTGAAGCTTTCTTT. Full variable domain (outside the CDR3, taken from reference TRBV11-2 and TRBJ1-1): EAGVAQSPRYKIIEKRQSVAFWCNPISGHATLYWYQQILGQGPKLLIQFQNNGVVDDSQLPKDRFSAERLKGVDSTLKIQPAKLEDSAVYLCASRQGLNTEAFFGQGTRLTVV.

The J gene is TRBJ1-5, the V gene TRBV6-5; D is unclear. The germline V gene has CDR1 MNHEY and CDR2 SVGAGI. The CDR3 spans 12 residues. V was trimmed by 2 bases and J by 5 bases, leaving 4 bases between them. CDR3 sequence: CASSYPDQPQHF. The DNA for the CDR3 is TGTGCCAGCAGTTACCCGGATCAGCCCCAGCATTTT.

This clone appeared a single time. The V call is TRBV10-3, the J call TRBJ1-3; D unclear. V shed 5 bases and J shed 4 bases, with 15 bases lying between them. The CDR3 consists of 15 residues. The germline V gene encodes CDR1 ENHRY and CDR2 SYGVKD. Here the CDR3 DNA reads TGTGCCATCAGTCCGGGAGCCGGGAACGGAAACACCATATATTTT. This translates into CAISPGAGNGNTIYF.